The subject of this entry is one T cell receptor beta chain. The CDR3 loop spans 15 amino acids. V gave up 5 bases and J gave up 8 bases; unmatched junction bases: 12. Germline V gene sequence: CDR1 SEHNR, CDR2 FQNEAQ (reference sequence). This sample stems from a study of blood T cell repertoires in COVID-19. Overall study: From T cells, B-cell-depleted T cells, or PBMCs came the material, which was cDNA or gDNA.

Generated by immunoSEQ multiplex PCR, the TCRdb table keeps only in-frame clones and is missing some. The data contain tens of thousands of clones, about nine tenths of them singletons. The receptor was derived from a man aged 25-45 years with acute or convalescent COVID-19. The chain recombines TRBV7-9 with TRBJ2-1; TRBD2 matches at 7 bases. Specimen: peripheral blood. The CDR3 nucleotides are TGTGCCAGCAGCGGTCTAGCGGTCCTTTGGGATGAGCAGTTCTTC. It specifies CASSGLAVLWDEQFF.